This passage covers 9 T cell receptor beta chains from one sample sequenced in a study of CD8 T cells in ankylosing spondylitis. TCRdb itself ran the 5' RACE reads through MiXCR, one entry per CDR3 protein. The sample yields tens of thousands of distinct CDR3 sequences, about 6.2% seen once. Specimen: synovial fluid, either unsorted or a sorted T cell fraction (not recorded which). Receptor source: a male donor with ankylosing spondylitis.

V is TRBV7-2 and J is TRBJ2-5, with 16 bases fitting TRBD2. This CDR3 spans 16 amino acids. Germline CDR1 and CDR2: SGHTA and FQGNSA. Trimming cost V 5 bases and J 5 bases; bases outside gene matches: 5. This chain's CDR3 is CASSRGLAGGGETQYF. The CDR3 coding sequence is TGTGCCAGCAGCCGGGGACTAGCGGGAGGGGGGGAGACCCAGTACTTC.

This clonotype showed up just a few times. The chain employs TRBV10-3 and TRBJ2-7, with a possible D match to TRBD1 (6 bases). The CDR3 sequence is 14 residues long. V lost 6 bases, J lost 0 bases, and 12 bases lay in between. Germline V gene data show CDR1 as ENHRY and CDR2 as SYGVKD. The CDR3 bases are TGTGCCATCAGCGCGCTGGACAGCTCCTACGAGCAGTACTTC. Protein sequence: CAISALDSSYEQYF.

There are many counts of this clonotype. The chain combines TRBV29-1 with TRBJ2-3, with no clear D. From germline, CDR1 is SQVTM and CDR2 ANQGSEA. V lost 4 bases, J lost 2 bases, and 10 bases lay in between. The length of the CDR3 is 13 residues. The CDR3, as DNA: TGCAGCGTTGCCAGGAATCCCACAGATACGCAGTATTTT. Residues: CSVARNPTDTQYF.

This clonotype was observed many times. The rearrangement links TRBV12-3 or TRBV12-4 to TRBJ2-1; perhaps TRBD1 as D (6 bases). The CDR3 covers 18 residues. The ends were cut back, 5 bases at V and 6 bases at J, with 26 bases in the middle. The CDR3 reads CASSRSQIPGQRGNEQFF. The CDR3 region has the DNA TGTGCCAGCAGTCGTAGCCAAATCCCGGGACAAAGGGGCAATGAGCAGTTCTTC.

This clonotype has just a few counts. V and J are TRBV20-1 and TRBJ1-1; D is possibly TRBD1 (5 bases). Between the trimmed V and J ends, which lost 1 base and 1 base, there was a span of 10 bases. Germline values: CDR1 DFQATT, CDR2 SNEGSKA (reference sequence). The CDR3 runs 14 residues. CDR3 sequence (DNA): TGCAGTGCTAGAGTGGTTGGGGCGAACACTGAAGCTTTCTTT. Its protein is CSARVVGANTEAFF.

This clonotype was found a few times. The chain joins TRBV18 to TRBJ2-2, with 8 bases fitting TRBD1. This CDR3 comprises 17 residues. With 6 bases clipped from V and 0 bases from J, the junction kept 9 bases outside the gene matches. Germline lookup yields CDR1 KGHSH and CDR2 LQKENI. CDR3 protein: CASSRGQATANTGELFF. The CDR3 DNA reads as TGTGCCAGCTCCAGGGGGCAGGCCACCGCGAACACCGGGGAGCTGTTTTTT.

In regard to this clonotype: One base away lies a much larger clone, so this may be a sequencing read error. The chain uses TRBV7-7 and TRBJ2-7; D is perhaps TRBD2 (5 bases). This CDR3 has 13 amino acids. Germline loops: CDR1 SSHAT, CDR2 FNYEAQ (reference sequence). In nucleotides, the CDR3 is TGTACCAGCAGCCGGGATATAGGGCTCGAGCAGTACTTC. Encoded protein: CTSSRDIGLEQYF.

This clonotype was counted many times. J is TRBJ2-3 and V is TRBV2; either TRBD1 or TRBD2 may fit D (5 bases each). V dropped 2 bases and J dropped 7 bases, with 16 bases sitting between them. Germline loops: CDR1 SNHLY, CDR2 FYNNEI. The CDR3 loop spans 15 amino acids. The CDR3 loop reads CASSEWDPRTHTQYF. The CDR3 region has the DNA TGTGCCAGCAGTGAATGGGACCCCCGGACTCATACGCAGTATTTT.

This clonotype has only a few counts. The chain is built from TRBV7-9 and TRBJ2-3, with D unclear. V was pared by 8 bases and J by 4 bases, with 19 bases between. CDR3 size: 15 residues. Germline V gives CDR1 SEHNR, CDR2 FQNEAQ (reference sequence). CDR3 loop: CASDSFYGPPDTQYF. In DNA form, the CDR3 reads TGTGCCAGCGATAGCTTTTACGGGCCGCCAGATACGCAGTATTTT. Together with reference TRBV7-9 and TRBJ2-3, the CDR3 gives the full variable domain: DTGVSQNPRHKITKRGQNVTFRCDPISEHNRLYWYRQTLGQGPEFLTYFQNEAQLEKSRLLSDRFSAERPKGSFSTLEIQRTEQGDSAMYLCASDSFYGPPDTQYFGPGTRLTVL.